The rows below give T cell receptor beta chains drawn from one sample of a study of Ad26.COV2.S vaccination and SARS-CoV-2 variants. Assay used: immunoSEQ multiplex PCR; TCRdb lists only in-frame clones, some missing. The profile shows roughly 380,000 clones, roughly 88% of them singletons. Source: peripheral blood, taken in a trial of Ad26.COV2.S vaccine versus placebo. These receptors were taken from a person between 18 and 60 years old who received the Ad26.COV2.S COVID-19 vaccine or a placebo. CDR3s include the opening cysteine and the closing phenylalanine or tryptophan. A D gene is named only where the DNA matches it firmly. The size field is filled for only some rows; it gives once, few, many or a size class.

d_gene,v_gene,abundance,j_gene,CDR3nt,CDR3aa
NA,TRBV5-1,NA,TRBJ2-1,TGCGCCAGCAGCCGTCGCCCTGGTGGACGGGGAGAATACAATGAGCAGTTCTTC,CASSRRPGGRGEYNEQFF
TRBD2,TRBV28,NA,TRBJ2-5,TGTGCCAGCAGTTTACAGCGGGGGGTGGTAGAGACCCAGTACTTC,CASSLQRGVVETQYF
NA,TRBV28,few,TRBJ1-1,TGTGCCAGCAGTTTATACCTCCGGGGGGAGGACACTGAAGCTTTCTTT,CASSLYLRGEDTEAFF
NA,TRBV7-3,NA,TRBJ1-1,TGTGCCAGCAGCTTAAGCACAGTGGGTGAAGCTTTCTTT,CASSLSTVGEAFF
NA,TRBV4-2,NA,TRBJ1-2,TGTGCCAGCAGCCAAGATTCTGGCGGGGCCGGAGCTAACTATGGCTACACCTTC,CASSQDSGGAGANYGYTF
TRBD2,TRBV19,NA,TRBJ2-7,TGTGCCAGTAGTCCCCCGGGGGGGGACGACGAGCAGTACTTC,CASSPPGGDDEQYF
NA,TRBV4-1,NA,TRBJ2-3,TGCGCCAGCAGCCCATCGGGACAAAGCACAGATACGCAGTATTTT,CASSPSGQSTDTQYF
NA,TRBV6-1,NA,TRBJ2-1,TGTGCCAGCAGTGATCGGGGTTACTCCTACAATGAGCAGTTCTTC,CASSDRGYSYNEQFF
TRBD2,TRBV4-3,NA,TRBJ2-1,TGCGCCAGCAGCCAAGAGCTAGCGGGGGGGCTCTACAATGAGCAGTTCTTC,CASSQELAGGLYNEQFF
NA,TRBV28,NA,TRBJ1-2,TGTGCCAGCGCTGGCCTATTCTATGGCTACACCTTC,CASAGLFYGYTF
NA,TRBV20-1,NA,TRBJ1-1,TGCAGTGCTAGACAGAACACTGAAGCTTTCTTT,CSARQNTEAFF
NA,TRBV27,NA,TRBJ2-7,TGTGCCAGCAGTACCAGCAACTCCTACGAGCAGTACTTC,CASSTSNSYEQYF
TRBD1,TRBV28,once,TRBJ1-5,TGTGCCAGCAGTCTACGTCACAGGGGTGTTCAGCCCCAGCATTTT,CASSLRHRGVQPQHF
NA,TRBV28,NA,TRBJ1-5,TGTGCCAGCAGTTCCAGCGCGAGGCATCAGCCCCAGCATTTT,CASSSSARHQPQHF
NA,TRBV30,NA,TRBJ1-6,TGTGCCTGCGCCTCGGACCGGAGCTCCTATAATTCACCCCTCCACTTT,CACASDRSSYNSPLHF
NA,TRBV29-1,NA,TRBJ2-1,TGCAGCGTTTCCCGGCGGGGGGACAGCTCCTACAATGAGCAGTTCTTC,CSVSRRGDSSYNEQFF